This T cell receptor (beta chain) originates from a study of beta chain features in type 1 diabetes (dated by TCRdb to 2016 to 2019). General notes on the study: Mean age, gender distribution, total cell number and subset yield did not differ between patients and healthy donors. Whereas all 30 or so donors provided naive and central memory subsets, regulatory and stem cell-like memory subsets were isolated from just 8 patients and about 8 healthy donors. A total of 100 million to 140 million sorted cells were examined across all samples, and the number of cells per subset was strongly correlated with RNA yield. In the study, recently diagnosed type 1 diabetes patients and matched healthy donors were compared on the TCRB repertoires of their sorted circulating CD4+ T cell subsets.

A remark on this clone: This receptor's antigen is unknown. No much larger clone exists at a distance of one base, and base qualities are not known.

Each donor gave one peripheral blood draw, averaging roughly 120 mL, which was collected into heparinised tubes. Using a panel that included CD45RO, CCR7, CD25, CD127, CD95 and CD27, naive, central memory, regulatory and stem cell-like memory CD4+ T cells were sorted on a BD FACSAria II. Every sorted population had a purity above 95%. Right away, PBMCs were isolated by Lymphoprep density gradient centrifugation and were stained directly, with no culture step. So that batch effects would be minimized, each experiment stained and sorted samples in pairs, pairing one healthy donor with one patient. Cut back by 3 bases and 3 bases, the V and J ends lie 27 bases apart. The germline V gene yields SGHDT for CDR1 and YYEEEE for CDR2. The CDR3 starts with the cysteine, ends with the phenylalanine, and has 19 residues. Kept here is only the CDR3 DNA, which spans 57 bases and is read in frame from base 1. The High Capacity cDNA Reverse Transcription Kit was used to reverse transcribe all of the isolated RNA, meaning that expressed TCRB transcripts were what got sequenced. Naive, central memory and regulatory T cell samples underwent deep immunoSEQ sequencing, averaging around 3.9 million total reads per sample. Sorted cells were lysed in RLT buffer, and RNA was extracted using DNase-treated RNeasy Micro or Mini kits according to cell number. To prevent cross-contamination, each cell subset was processed individually, whereas patient and healthy donor samples were processed jointly. Using the immunoSEQ multiplex PCR, TCRB sequences were amplified from cDNA into 87-bp fragments spanning the CDR3 region. Sequencing of the amplicons was done on the Illumina HiSeq platform. Concerning the study's data processing: Synthetic template baselines were used to correct PCR bias computationally, reads within Hamming distance 2 were collapsed, and singletons that could not be merged were discarded. Reads were aligned against IMGT so that V, D and J genes, CDR3 length and insertions or deletions at six rearrangement sites could be assigned. Within each subset, clonotype counts were normalized to the number of sorted cells before true diversity and Gini coefficients were calculated with the tcR R package. The overlap coefficient, calculated on TCRB nucleotide sequences, was used to quantify repertoire sharing. Out-of-frame TCRB sequences from naive cells were analyzed as a proxy for the pre-selection repertoire. Entries here come from immuneACCESS through TCRdb and include only in-frame sequences with V and J called. Some clones fail to appear in such tables; in the studies checked, an unresolved V gene covers under half of the shortfall, and the cause of the remainder is unknown. D and trimming were read from the DNA, whereas the V and J calls and clone size are those reported in that table. Counted in this sample were about 250,000 clones; 11% to 15% of them appeared once. Around 0.025% of the sample rests with the top ten.

Overall results and qualifications from the work: Because cDNA was sequenced instead of genomic DNA, highly expressing activated cells could be over-represented, though the groups showed no difference in activation or CD3 levels. The naive, central memory and regulatory TCRB repertoires appeared to resemble one another more closely among patients than among healthy donors. Shorter templates might have been favored by PCR, but patient and control samples were amplified and corrected together, so both groups would have been affected equally by any skew. Because small numbers of individuals were included in the HLA sub-analyses, any influence of HLA type on TCRB rearrangement was left unresolved. A moderate but significant shortening of TCRB CDR3 length was observed in type 1 diabetes patients in all four CD4+ subsets. At VDJ recombination sites, type 1 diabetes patients had fewer insertions and more deleted nucleotides, which implies abnormalities in thymic rearrangement.

The sequence came from a woman aged 40 to 50 in good health. The sequenced material came from naive CD4+ T cells from blood. What this sample's cell subset or site label stands for: true naive CD4+ T cells. The receptor chain draws on TRBV5-6 and TRBJ1-1; there is no confident call for the D gene. At the DNA level, the sequence is TGTGCCAGCAGCTCGTACCTCAGGAGGGCGCGCGAAGGCCACACTGAAGCTTTCTTT. Translated, this gives CASSSYLRRAREGHTEAFF.